These 22 T cell receptor beta chains originate from one sample sequenced in a study of blood T cell repertoires in COVID-19. The assay was immunoSEQ multiplex PCR, and TCRdb's table has in-frame clones only and misses some. The profile shows some 220,000 clones, 65% to 90% of them singletons. The sequencing sample was made of peripheral blood. Receptors were obtained from a woman in her 70s with COVID-19, enrolled during active disease.

The rearrangement links TRBV13 to TRBJ2-1; tentatively, D is TRBD1 (6 bases). V lost 4 bases and J lost 0, with 10 bases in between. Germline V gene data show CDR1 as PRHDT and CDR2 as FYEKMQ (reference sequence). This CDR3 has 15 residues. DNA of the CDR3: TGTGCCAGCAGCTCACAGGGTAGCTCCTACAATGAGCAGTTCTTC. This encodes CASSSQGSSYNEQFF.

The chain is built from TRBV10-3 and TRBJ2-3; possibly TRBD1 for D (6 bases). This CDR3 has 14 residues. V was trimmed by 3 bases and J by 7 bases, leaving 14 bases between them. Germline V lookup: CDR1 ENHRY, CDR2 SYGVKD. This chain's CDR3 is CAISDRDTDYTQYF. The CDR3 DNA is TGTGCCATCAGTGACCGGGACACCGATTATACGCAGTATTTT.

This clone has only a few counts. The rearrangement joins TRBV5-4 to TRBJ2-4; no clear D. Trimming removed 0 bases at V and 5 bases at J, with 9 bases between. CDR1 SGHNT and CDR2 YYREEE come from the germline V gene (reference sequence). CDR3 length: 14 amino acids. This CDR3 is CASSLGLTENIQYF. The CDR3 nucleotides are TGTGCCAGCAGCTTGGGGCTCACCGAAAACATTCAGTACTTC. The complete variable domain, with remaining parts taken from reference TRBV5-4 and TRBJ2-4, reads ETGVTQSPTHLIKTRGQQVTLRCSSQSGHNTVSWYQQALGQGPQFIFQYYREEENGRGNFPPRFSGLQFPNYSSELNVNALELDDSALYLCASSLGLTENIQYFGAGTRLSVL.

The chain is built from TRBV19 and TRBJ2-1; TRBD2 matches 14 bases. The germline V gene has CDR1 LNHDA and CDR2 SQIVND (reference sequence). The CDR3 is 15 residues long. Trimming cost V 3 bases and J 8 bases; bases outside gene matches: 3. This CDR3 is CASSMGLAGADEQFF. The CDR3 DNA reads TGTGCCAGTAGTATGGGACTAGCGGGAGCCGATGAGCAGTTCTTC.

This chain links TRBV2 with TRBJ2-7; TRBD2 might be the D (6 bases). The CDR3 covers 16 residues. Trimming stripped 1 base from V and 4 bases from J, with 17 bases between. Germline V lookup: CDR1 SNHLY, CDR2 FYNNEI. The CDR3 DNA follows: TGTGCCAGCAGTGAAGGGGTCTACGGGAGTAGGTACGAGCAGTACTTC. Translating it yields CASSEGVYGSRYEQYF.

CDR3 sequence reads: CASSRDSRDYGYTF. The CDR3 coding sequence is TGTGCCAGCAGTCGGGACAGCAGAGACTATGGCTACACCTTC. The chain joins TRBV11-3 to TRBJ1-2, with 7 bases that match TRBD1. The CDR3 runs to 14 residues. From germline, CDR1 is SGHNT and CDR2 YENEEA. With V trimmed by 6 bases and J by 3 bases, 7 bases remained unmatched.

The rearrangement uses TRBV6-2 or TRBV6-3 and TRBJ2-5; D may be TRBD1 (5 bases). The germline V gene encodes CDR1 MNHEY and CDR2 SVGEGT. V was shortened by 4 bases and J by 5 bases, with 17 bases between the two germline ends. The CDR3 is 15 amino acids. For the CDR3, the DNA is TGTGCCAGCAGTTTCCGCCTCAGGGTTGGGGAGACCCAGTACTTC. Residues: CASSFRLRVGETQYF.

The genes are TRBV3-1 (or the pseudogene TRBV3-2) and TRBJ2-7; TRBD2 agrees at 7 bases. The CDR3 consists of 14 residues. V dropped 6 bases and J dropped 1; count of bases not matched to a gene: 6. Per the germline V gene, CDR1 is LGHDT and CDR2 is YNNKEL (reference sequence). This chain's CDR3 is CASSPSGDSYEQYF. In DNA form, the CDR3 reads TGTGCCAGCAGTCCCAGCGGGGATTCCTACGAGCAGTACTTC.

This chain links TRBV7-2 with TRBJ1-1; 9 nucleotides agree with TRBD1. The germline V gene has CDR1 SGHTA and CDR2 FQGNSA. Losses at the gene ends were 5 bases for V and 1 base for J; bases not matched to a gene: 5. The CDR3 length is 15 residues. The CDR3 loop reads CASSPRDRENTEAFF. In DNA form, the CDR3 reads TGTGCCAGCAGCCCCCGGGACAGGGAGAACACTGAAGCTTTCTTT. Variable domain in full (rest from reference TRBV7-2 and TRBJ1-1): GAGVSQSPSNKVTEKGKDVELRCDPISGHTALYWYRQSLGQGLEFLIYFQGNSAPDKSGLPSDRFSAERTGGSVSTLTIQRTQQEDSAVYLCASSPRDRENTEAFFGQGTRLTVV.

The chain recombines TRBV2 with TRBJ1-6; 9 bases match TRBD1. V shed 5 bases, J shed 6 bases, and the junction held 5 bases outside the gene matches. The CDR3 loop spans 15 amino acids. Germline CDR1 SNHLY, CDR2 FYNNEI. This chain's CDR3 is CASSTGGAFNSPLHF. In DNA, the CDR3 is TGTGCCAGCAGTACAGGGGGCGCCTTTAATTCACCCCTCCACTTT.

This chain joins TRBV28 and TRBJ2-7, with TRBD2 identical over 8 bases. V dropped 5 bases and J dropped 3; count of bases not matched to a gene: 12. This CDR3 is built from 16 residues. Germline V lookup: CDR1 MDHEN, CDR2 SYDVKM. The CDR3 bases are TGTGCCAGCAGTCCCTCAGGGGTAGCGGGATTCTACGAGCAGTACTTC. The encoded protein is CASSPSGVAGFYEQYF.

Remarks on this clone: Its ends do not fully match the called genes, so a read error is possible. J is TRBJ2-5 and V is TRBV4-2, with TRBD2 identical over 9 bases. Germline V gives CDR1 LGHNA, CDR2 YNFKEQ. This CDR3 comprises 18 residues. The CDR3 DNA reads as TGTGCCAGCACCCAAAATAGCGGGAGTTTGGCTCGCCAAGAGACCCAGTACTTC. This gives the protein CASTQNSGSLARQETQYF.

CDR3 coding DNA: TGTGCCAGCAGTCAGGGGGGCGAAAGGAATCAGCCCCAGCATTTT. Translated: CASSQGGERNQPQHF. The genes are TRBV6-2 or TRBV6-3 and TRBJ1-5, with TRBD1 identical over 7 bases. The CDR3 contains 15 residues. V shed 5 bases, J shed 4 bases, and the junction held 8 bases outside the gene matches. CDR1 MNHEY and CDR2 SVGEGT come from the germline V gene.

This clone was observed a handful of times. The CDR3 nucleotides read TGTGCCAGCAGCCCCCGCACAGAAGTAAGGAACACTGAAGCTTTCTTT. It specifies CASSPRTEVRNTEAFF. This chain joins TRBV25-1 and TRBJ1-1; D ambiguous. Trimming left V 6 bases short and J 1 base short, with 18 bases between. Per germline, CDR1 MGHDK and CDR2 SYGVNS. CDR3 length: 16 amino acids.

The genes are TRBV10-3 and TRBJ2-1; 15 nucleotides line up with TRBD2. The V gene's germline CDR1 is ENHRY and CDR2 SYGVKD. The CDR3 is 17 residues long. Trimming cost V 5 bases and J 3 bases; bases outside gene matches: 5. CDR3 in amino acids: CAISTGLAGGDYNEQFF. CDR3 DNA: TGTGCCATCAGTACGGGACTAGCGGGAGGCGACTACAATGAGCAGTTCTTC.

This chain connects TRBV3-1 (or the pseudogene TRBV3-2) to TRBJ2-1; 7 bases match TRBD1. CDR1 and CDR2 from the germline V gene are LGHDT and YNNKEL (reference sequence). The CDR3 contains 14 residues. The V and J ends lost 3 bases and 9 bases, in that order; junction bases with no gene match: 8. CDR3 in DNA: TGTGCCAGCAGCCAGAACAGGGGTGGGGGTGAGCAGTTCTTC. Its translation is CASSQNRGGGEQFF.

The chain is built from TRBV27 and TRBJ2-7; 12 nucleotides align to TRBD2. The CDR3 consists of 17 residues. Germline CDR1 reads MNHEY; CDR2 reads SMNVEV (reference sequence). Trimming took 2 bases from V and 3 from J; bases not matched to a gene: 8. CDR3 sequence reads: CASSLGKTSGGFYEQYF. As DNA, the CDR3 is TGTGCCAGCAGTTTAGGGAAGACTAGCGGGGGATTCTACGAGCAGTACTTC.

This clone was recorded only once. V and J are TRBV27 and TRBJ1-6, with D hard to call. V lost 1 base and J 8 bases, leaving 3 bases between the germline ends. The CDR3 has 12 amino acids. The germline gives CDR1 MNHEY, CDR2 SMNVEV (reference sequence). CDR3 residues: CASSLFDSPLHF. CDR3 DNA: TGTGCCAGCAGTTTATTCGATTCACCCCTCCACTTT.

The gene calls are TRBV28 and TRBJ2-7, with D perhaps matching TRBD2 (5 bases). Per the germline V gene, CDR1 is MDHEN and CDR2 is SYDVKM. The V gene lost 3 bases and the J gene lost 3 bases, with 9 bases spanning the gap. The CDR3 sequence is 13 residues long. The CDR3, as DNA: TGTGCCAGCAGTTTCGGAGGAGACTACGAGCAGTACTTC. Protein product: CASSFGGDYEQYF.

The V gene is TRBV2, the J gene TRBJ1-5; D gene ambiguous. V was cut by 6 bases and J by 0 bases, with 12 bases left in between. Germline CDR1 SNHLY, CDR2 FYNNEI. The CDR3 is 15 residues long. Here the CDR3 DNA reads TGTGCCAGCAGCAACAACAGATATAGCAATCAGCCCCAGCATTTT. Its translation: CASSNNRYSNQPQHF.

J is TRBJ1-2 and V is TRBV6-2 or TRBV6-3; D perhaps matches TRBD1 (6 bases). From germline, CDR1 is MNHEY and CDR2 SVGEGT. Trimming shortened V by 6 bases and J by 2 bases, and 10 bases separated the two germline ends. The CDR3 loop spans 13 amino acids. The CDR3 bases are TGTGCCAGCAGCGACAGGATAAACTATGGCTACACCTTC. Protein product: CASSDRINYGYTF.

On this clone itself: The sample has other DNA sequences that encode this CDR3 too. This chain uses TRBV7-3 with TRBJ1-1; the match to TRBD1 covers 8 bases. CDR3 length: 15 amino acids. Losses at the gene ends were 2 bases for V and 1 base for J; bases not matched to a gene: 3. Germline V gives CDR1 SGHTA, CDR2 FQGTGA. The CDR3 spells CASSLLGQGNTEAFF. CDR3 DNA sequence: TGTGCCAGCAGCTTACTCGGACAGGGGAACACTGAAGCTTTCTTT.